One and the same sample provided the 25 T cell receptor beta chains below, sequenced in a study of somatic mutations in cytotoxic T cells in rheumatoid arthritis. Assay used: immunoSEQ multiplex PCR; TCRdb lists only in-frame clones, some missing. The table lists tens of thousands of clones, nearly 80% of them singletons. Sample: CD8+ T cells sorted from blood. The receptors were gathered from an adult with rheumatoid arthritis.

The rearrangement links TRBV11-1 to TRBJ2-5; TRBD2 aligns across 8 bases. The germline V gene encodes CDR1 SGHAT and CDR2 FQDESV (reference sequence). This CDR3 comprises 15 residues. Unmatched junction bases numbered 5, after V lost 5 bases and J lost 0 bases. CDR3 bases: TGTGCCAGCAGCCAAACACTAGCGGACCAAGAGACCCAGTACTTC. It codes for CASSQTLADQETQYF.

The V gene is TRBV9, the J gene TRBJ1-2; no clear D. The V and J ends lost 0 bases and 1 base respectively, with 7 bases between them. This CDR3 contains 14 residues. The germline V gene has CDR1 SGDLS and CDR2 YYNGEE. CDR3 loop: CASSVGGFNYGYTF. Written as DNA, the CDR3 is TGTGCCAGCAGCGTAGGCGGGTTTAACTATGGCTACACCTTC.

J is TRBJ2-3 and V is TRBV9, with 8 bases fitting TRBD2. Unmatched junction bases numbered 6, after V lost 4 bases and J lost 2 bases. In germline, CDR1 is SGDLS, CDR2 YYNGEE. CDR3 length: 15 amino acids. The DNA for the CDR3 is TGTGCCAGCAGCTCTAAAGCGGGAGACACAGATACGCAGTATTTT. Amino acid sequence: CASSSKAGDTDTQYF.

In its sample, this clone was seen a few times. V gene TRBV4-2 combines with J gene TRBJ2-7; 7 bases map to TRBD1. Germline-derived CDR1 and CDR2 are LGHNA and YNFKEQ. The V segment lost 0 bases and the J segment 1 base; nucleotides outside the gene matches: 6. The CDR3 sequence is 16 residues long. Here the CDR3 reads CASSQDLGTVSYEQYF. The CDR3 DNA follows: TGTGCCAGCAGCCAAGATTTGGGGACAGTATCCTACGAGCAGTACTTC.

V and J are TRBV5-1 and TRBJ2-2; no firm D call. The length of the CDR3 is 13 residues. V gave up 2 bases and J gave up 8 bases, with 10 bases separating them. Germline lookup yields CDR1 SGHRS and CDR2 YFSETQ. In DNA form, the CDR3 reads TGCGCCAGCAGCTTCGGTAGCACGGGGGAGCTGTTTTTT. Protein product: CASSFGSTGELFF.

In its sample, this clone was seen once. DNA of the CDR3: TGTGCCAGCAGTTTAACTCCCTACAATGAGCAGTTCTTC. This codes for CASSLTPYNEQFF. V and J are TRBV27 and TRBJ2-1; D is uncertain. V lost 2 bases and J 2 bases, leaving 4 bases between the germline ends. Looked up from germline, CDR1 is MNHEY and CDR2 is SMNVEV (reference sequence). The CDR3 has 13 amino acids.

This rearrangement joins TRBV4-1 to TRBJ1-1; D is possibly TRBD1 (5 bases). Germline CDR1 and CDR2: MGHRA and YSYEKL. This CDR3 is built from 15 residues. V was shortened by 2 bases and J by 0 bases, with 10 bases between the two germline ends. CDR3 coding DNA: TGCGCCAGCAGCCAATCCGACAGAATGAACACTGAAGCTTTCTTT. Protein: CASSQSDRMNTEAFF.

The chain joins TRBV5-4 to TRBJ2-7; 8 bases are a match to TRBD1. Trimming removed 2 bases from V and 0 bases from J; junction bases left unmatched: 7. Germline CDR1 reads SGHNT; CDR2 reads YYREEE (reference sequence). The CDR3 has 16 residues. CDR3 region: CASSFLLTGASYEQYF. The CDR3 bases are TGTGCCAGCAGCTTCCTCTTGACAGGGGCCTCCTACGAGCAGTACTTC.

The chain uses TRBV2 and TRBJ1-2, with unresolved D. The germline V gene encodes CDR1 SNHLY and CDR2 FYNNEI. Trimming pared 2 bases from V and 7 bases from J, leaving 8 bases between. The CDR3 extends over 12 amino acids. This CDR3 is CASSEQEGGYTF. The CDR3 DNA is TGTGCCAGCAGTGAACAGGAGGGTGGCTACACCTTC. Looking up the rest from reference TRBV2 and TRBJ1-2 gives the full variable domain: EPEVTQTPSHQVTQMGQEVILRCVPISNHLYFYWYRQILGQKVEFLVSFYNNEISEKSEIFDDQFSVERPDGSNFTLKIRSTKLEDSAMYFCASSEQEGGYTFGSGTRLTVV.

This sequence joins TRBV2 and TRBJ2-1; TRBD1 agrees at 12 bases. The CDR3 has 14 residues. Germline values: CDR1 SNHLY, CDR2 FYNNEI. Trimming cost V 6 bases and J 7 bases; bases outside gene matches: 4. Here the CDR3 reads CASSLGQGANEQFF. The DNA of the CDR3 is TGTGCCAGCAGCCTGGGACAGGGGGCGAATGAGCAGTTCTTC.

V and J are TRBV6-5 and TRBJ1-4, with D unresolved. With 6 bases removed from V and 8 bases from J, the gap between germline ends came to 16 bases. CDR3 size: 14 residues. Looked up from germline, CDR1 is MNHEY and CDR2 is SVGAGI. CDR3 loop: CASRLTVSREKLFF. The CDR3 bases are TGTGCCAGCAGACTCACAGTGAGTCGGGAAAAACTGTTTTTT.

The rearrangement links TRBV5-1 to TRBJ2-1; maybe TRBD2 (6 bases). Germline V lookup: CDR1 SGHRS, CDR2 YFSETQ. The CDR3 loop spans 16 amino acids. V was pared by 2 bases and J by 10 bases, with 22 bases between. The CDR3: CASSLYSGGSAGEQFF. Written as DNA, the CDR3 is TGCGCCAGCAGCTTATATAGTGGGGGGTCAGCAGGGGAGCAGTTCTTC.

J is TRBJ2-7 and V is TRBV27, with D unclear. Germline assignment: CDR1 MNHEY and CDR2 SMNVEV (reference sequence). The CDR3 runs 15 residues. The V end was cut by 5 bases, the J end by 0 bases, with 14 bases between. This CDR3 reads CASSPSASISYEQYF. CDR3 DNA: TGTGCCAGCAGTCCGTCGGCTAGTATCTCCTACGAGCAGTACTTC.

The chain employs TRBV5-1 and TRBJ2-1; D is undetermined. Trimming cost V 4 bases and J 8 bases, with 13 bases left between them. CDR3 size: 13 residues. Looked up from germline, CDR1 is SGHRS and CDR2 is YFSETQ. CDR3 amino acids: CASSGTGSDEQFF. The CDR3 DNA follows: TGCGCCAGCAGCGGCACGGGTTCGGATGAGCAGTTCTTC. The variable domain in full, completed from reference TRBV5-1 and TRBJ2-1, reads KAGVTQTPRYLIKTRGQQVTLSCSPISGHRSVSWYQQTPGQGLQFLFEYFSETQRNKGNFPGRFSGRQFSNSRSEMNVSTLELGDSALYLCASSGTGSDEQFFGPGTRLTVL.

The gene calls are TRBV4-1 and TRBJ1-2, with D perhaps matching TRBD1 (6 bases). Trimming shortened V by 1 base and J by 2 bases, and 8 bases separated the two germline ends. The CDR3 has 14 amino acids. From germline, CDR1 is MGHRA and CDR2 YSYEKL. The CDR3 DNA is TGCGCCAGCAGCCAAGGGGGGGCAAACTATGGCTACACCTTC. As protein: CASSQGGANYGYTF.

V usage is TRBV15 and J usage is TRBJ2-1; tentatively, D is TRBD2 (6 bases). Germline assignment: CDR1 LNHNV and CDR2 YYDKDF (reference sequence). This CDR3 contains 14 residues. Deletions cut 3 bases from V and 8 bases from J, with 14 bases between. The CDR3 loop reads CATSSRDLGDEQFF. As DNA, the CDR3 is TGTGCCACCAGCAGCCGGGACTTAGGGGATGAGCAGTTCTTC.

This clone has just a few counts. The chain couples TRBV7-8 to TRBJ2-2; no firm D call. This CDR3 is built from 16 residues. The V gene's germline CDR1 is SGHVS and CDR2 FQNEAQ. The ends were cut back, 0 bases at V and 0 bases at J, with 8 bases in the middle. CDR3 coding DNA: TGTGCCAGCAGCTTAGCTGACGGAGCGAACACCGGGGAGCTGTTTTTT. This sequence encodes CASSLADGANTGELFF.

This clone was seen only once. The chain is built from TRBV6-5 and TRBJ2-6, with D possibly matching TRBD1 (6 bases). Germline V CDR1 and CDR2: MNHEY, SVGAGI. The V and J ends lost 6 bases and 2 bases respectively, with 11 bases between them. The length of the CDR3 is 15 residues. This CDR3 is CASSAGTPGANVLTF. The CDR3 DNA follows: TGTGCCAGCAGCGCCGGGACACCTGGGGCCAACGTCCTGACTTTC.

The chain's CDR3 is CASSIGDRRHEQYF. CDR3 nucleotide sequence: TGTGCCAGTAGTATAGGGGACAGGAGACACGAGCAGTACTTC. The V and J genes are TRBV19 and TRBJ2-7; 8 bases agree with TRBD1. CDR3 length: 14 amino acids. J was trimmed by 5 bases and V by 1 base; bases with no gene match: 4. The germline gives CDR1 LNHDA, CDR2 SQIVND (reference sequence).

The chain combines TRBV10-2 with TRBJ2-5, with TRBD2 identical over 13 bases. TRBJ2-7 matches the DNA end more closely, so the J call is doubtful. This CDR3 comprises 16 residues. The V gene's germline CDR1 is WSHSY and CDR2 SAAADI. The CDR3 DNA follows: TGCGCCAGCTCTCTTACTTTGACTAGCGGGAGGTACGAGCAGTACTTC. It specifies CASSLTLTSGRYEQYF.

The chain links TRBV6-1 to TRBJ2-7; 9 positions match TRBD1. Germline V CDR1 and CDR2: MNHNS, SASEGT. The CDR3 spans 12 residues. Unmatched junction bases numbered 3, after V lost 9 bases and J lost 3 bases. The CDR3 region has the DNA TGTGCCAGTGGACAGGGGTTCTACGAGCAGTACTTC. It is translated as CASGQGFYEQYF.

J is TRBJ1-1 and V is TRBV7-9; possibly TRBD1 for D (5 bases). Germline CDR1 is SEHNR and CDR2 is FQNEAQ (reference sequence). The CDR3 has 18 residues. V was pared by 4 bases and J by 2 bases, with 23 bases between. For the CDR3, the DNA is TGTGCCAGCAGCTCCTCGGGGGTGGGGGGGAGGTCAAACACTGAAGCTTTCTTT. Translated, it gives CASSSSGVGGRSNTEAFF. Using reference TRBV7-9 and TRBJ1-1 for the parts outside the CDR3, the full variable domain is DTGVSQNPRHKITKRGQNVTFRCDPISEHNRLYWYRQTLGQGPEFLTYFQNEAQLEKSRLLSDRFSAERPKGSFSTLEIQRTEQGDSAMYLCASSSSGVGGRSNTEAFFGQGTRLTVV.

V and J are TRBV7-6 and TRBJ1-6, with a possible D match to TRBD1 (6 bases). The CDR3 loop spans 15 amino acids. Germline assignment: CDR1 SGHVS and CDR2 FNYEAQ. V gave up 2 bases and J gave up 7 bases, with 12 bases separating them. CDR3 sequence: CASSLSPGQNSPLHF. The DNA for the CDR3 is TGTGCCAGCAGCTTAAGTCCGGGACAAAATTCACCCCTCCACTTT.

This chain links TRBV4-2 with TRBJ2-1; D remains ambiguous. The germline V gene has CDR1 LGHNA and CDR2 YNFKEQ. Trimming cost V 5 bases and J 5 bases, with 13 bases left between them. The CDR3 is made up of 14 amino acids. The CDR3, as DNA: TGTGCCAGCAGCGCGACGTCCGACAACAATGAGCAGTTCTTC. It is translated as CASSATSDNNEQFF.

The chain links TRBV6-5 to TRBJ2-1, with D possibly called TRBD1 or TRBD2 (5 bases each). The CDR3 runs 13 residues. V was clipped by 4 bases and J by 7 bases, with 11 bases between them. Germline CDR1 MNHEY, CDR2 SVGAGI. This chain's CDR3 is CASSWDPSNEQFF. Here the CDR3 DNA reads TGTGCCAGCAGTTGGGACCCGTCGAATGAGCAGTTCTTC.